What follows describes a single TCR beta chain. The antigen remains undetermined. This sample is drawn from a study of cytomegalovirus exposure and HLA in healthy donors. Study-level findings and limits: Previous analysis showed most TCR beta V segments were productive about 87% or about 30% of the time. Among the sequence variants, a highly shared cluster was likely an artifact of sequencing. Cytomegalovirus association was listed for approximately 150 TCR beta chains.

Germline trimming cut 4 bases from V and 7 bases from J; bases unmatched to any gene: 12. Germline values: CDR1 SGHRS, CDR2 YFSETQ. CDR3 length: 16 residues. With 60 Vbeta and 13 Jbeta primers, the PCR was carried out. Data came from immunoSEQ multiplex PCR; TCRdb stores just in-frame clones and leaves some out. The sample includes around 100,000 clones, more than 75% of them seen just once. Material for sequencing was PBMCs. J is TRBJ2-3 and V is TRBV5-1; 10 nucleotides line up with TRBD1. The TCR was taken from a woman between 18 and 29 years old in good health and CMV-seropositive. CDR3 nucleotides: TGCGCCAGCAGCGTGACCGGGACAGGGGTTTTAAATACGCAGTATTTT. This encodes CASSVTGTGVLNTQYF.